A selection of T cell receptor beta chains follows, all from one sample in a study of cytomegalovirus exposure and HLA in healthy donors. Data came from immunoSEQ multiplex PCR; TCRdb stores just in-frame clones and leaves some out. Here the sample spans 300,000 to 400,000 clones, approximately 85% being singletons. Input material: PBMCs. The receptors here all came from a man aged 25 to 40 in good health and CMV-seronegative. The CDR3 runs from the conserved cysteine through the conserved F or W. The order of the fields is D gene, clone size, V gene, J gene, CDR3 protein, CDR3 DNA. The D gene is left open where the match is weak. Clone size is shown for a subset of rows, as once, few, many or a class of expanded clone.

d_gene: TRBD1; abundance: -; v_gene: TRBV5-6; j_gene: TRBJ1-3; CDR3aa: CASSKTGGNTIYF; CDR3nt: TGTGCCAGCAGCAAGACAGGGGGAAACACCATATATTTT
d_gene: TRBD2; abundance: -; v_gene: TRBV5-1; j_gene: TRBJ2-1; CDR3aa: CASSPDLGRGGQYNEQFF; CDR3nt: TGCGCCAGCAGCCCGGATTTAGGTCGGGGGGGCCAGTACAATGAGCAGTTCTTC
d_gene: -; abundance: -; v_gene: TRBV27; j_gene: TRBJ2-3; CDR3aa: CASSLSPRGPSTDTQYF; CDR3nt: TGTGCCAGCAGTTTATCGCCCCGCGGTCCGAGCACAGATACGCAGTATTTT
d_gene: -; abundance: -; v_gene: TRBV5-1; j_gene: TRBJ2-2; CDR3aa: CASSLGGGGLTGELFF; CDR3nt: TGCGCCAGCAGCTTGGGTGGCGGGGGCCTTACCGGGGAGCTGTTTTTT
d_gene: TRBD2; abundance: few; v_gene: TRBV19; j_gene: TRBJ2-2; CDR3aa: CASSIFGLAGGDTGELFF; CDR3nt: TGTGCCAGTAGTATATTTGGACTAGCGGGGGGTGACACCGGGGAGCTGTTTTTT
d_gene: -; abundance: -; v_gene: TRBV4-3; j_gene: TRBJ1-6; CDR3aa: CASSQFRPSQGLNSPLHF; CDR3nt: TGCGCCAGCAGCCAGTTCCGACCCTCACAGGGCCTTAATTCACCCCTCCACTTT
d_gene: -; abundance: -; v_gene: TRBV18; j_gene: TRBJ2-5; CDR3aa: CASSSLQETQYF; CDR3nt: TGTGCCAGCTCATCCCTACAAGAGACCCAGTACTTC
d_gene: TRBD2; abundance: -; v_gene: TRBV11-2; j_gene: TRBJ2-3; CDR3aa: CASRLAGDTDTQYF; CDR3nt: TGTGCCAGCAGACTAGCGGGGGACACAGATACGCAGTATTTT
d_gene: TRBD1; abundance: -; v_gene: TRBV6-1; j_gene: TRBJ1-1; CDR3aa: CASRSRDSNTEAFF; CDR3nt: TGTGCCAGCAGGAGCCGGGACAGTAACACTGAAGCTTTCTTT
d_gene: -; abundance: -; v_gene: TRBV2; j_gene: TRBJ1-1; CDR3aa: CASSEENSGNTEAFF; CDR3nt: TGTGCCAGCAGTGAAGAGAACAGCGGTAACACTGAAGCTTTCTTT
d_gene: -; abundance: -; v_gene: TRBV7-6; j_gene: TRBJ1-4; CDR3aa: CASSPRENEKLFF; CDR3nt: TGTGCCAGCAGCCCCCGGGAGAATGAAAAACTGTTTTTT
d_gene: TRBD2; abundance: once; v_gene: TRBV27; j_gene: TRBJ2-1; CDR3aa: CASSVAGGPEQFF; CDR3nt: TGTGCCAGCAGTGTAGCGGGGGGGCCTGAGCAGTTCTTC
d_gene: TRBD1; abundance: -; v_gene: TRBV5-6; j_gene: TRBJ1-1; CDR3aa: CASSFLDRGRLRNTEAFF; CDR3nt: TGTGCCAGCAGCTTTCTGGACAGGGGGCGACTACGGAACACTGAAGCTTTCTTT
d_gene: -; abundance: -; v_gene: TRBV7-9; j_gene: TRBJ1-2; CDR3aa: CASSLRRGYTF; CDR3nt: TGTGCCAGCAGCTTGCGGCGGGGCTACACCTTC
d_gene: -; abundance: -; v_gene: TRBV5-5; j_gene: TRBJ1-1; CDR3aa: CASSPERDFEAFF; CDR3nt: TGTGCCAGCAGCCCAGAGCGGGACTTTGAAGCTTTCTTT
d_gene: TRBD1; abundance: -; v_gene: TRBV5-1; j_gene: TRBJ2-5; CDR3aa: CASSWGQGLELGETQYF; CDR3nt: TGCGCCAGCAGCTGGGGACAGGGGCTGGAACTTGGGGAGACCCAGTACTTC
d_gene: -; abundance: -; v_gene: TRBV11-2; j_gene: TRBJ1-1; CDR3aa: CASSLDLGNTEAFF; CDR3nt: TGTGCCAGCAGCTTGGACTTAGGGAACACTGAAGCTTTCTTT
d_gene: -; abundance: -; v_gene: TRBV7-9; j_gene: TRBJ2-3; CDR3aa: CASSPQRSNYTDTQYF; CDR3nt: TGTGCCAGCAGCCCCCAGAGGAGCAACTACACAGATACGCAGTATTTT
d_gene: TRBD1; abundance: -; v_gene: TRBV6-5; j_gene: TRBJ2-7; CDR3aa: CASSYDRGYEQYF; CDR3nt: TGTGCCAGCAGTTACGACAGGGGTTACGAGCAGTACTTC
d_gene: TRBD1; abundance: -; v_gene: TRBV18; j_gene: TRBJ2-7; CDR3aa: CASSPPGTASYEQYF; CDR3nt: TGTGCCAGCTCACCACCGGGGACAGCGTCCTACGAGCAGTACTTC
d_gene: TRBD1; abundance: -; v_gene: TRBV6-1; j_gene: TRBJ1-6; CDR3aa: CASRGQGGSGSPLHF; CDR3nt: TGTGCCAGCAGAGGACAGGGGGGATCCGGTTCACCCCTCCACTTT
d_gene: TRBD1; abundance: -; v_gene: TRBV18; j_gene: TRBJ2-1; CDR3aa: CASSRDRVSNEQFF; CDR3nt: TGTGCCAGCTCGCGGGACAGGGTCTCCAATGAGCAGTTCTTC
d_gene: -; abundance: -; v_gene: TRBV9; j_gene: TRBJ2-1; CDR3aa: CASSVSVDRTSYNEQFF; CDR3nt: TGTGCCAGCAGCGTATCCGTCGACAGAACAAGCTACAATGAGCAGTTCTTC
d_gene: TRBD1; abundance: -; v_gene: TRBV5-1; j_gene: TRBJ1-4; CDR3aa: CASSLDPGGNEKLFF; CDR3nt: TGCGCCAGCAGCTTGGATCCAGGGGGCAACGAAAAACTGTTTTTT
d_gene: TRBD1; abundance: -; v_gene: TRBV5-4; j_gene: TRBJ2-7; CDR3aa: CASSHRDRSYEQYF; CDR3nt: TGTGCCAGCAGCCACCGGGACAGATCCTACGAGCAGTACTTC
d_gene: TRBD1; abundance: -; v_gene: TRBV6-1; j_gene: TRBJ2-7; CDR3aa: CASSEGWTGHSYEQYF; CDR3nt: TGTGCCAGCAGTGAAGGGTGGACAGGGCACTCCTACGAGCAGTACTTC
d_gene: TRBD2; abundance: once; v_gene: TRBV4-3; j_gene: TRBJ2-3; CDR3aa: CASSQAQNSGDTQYF; CDR3nt: TGCGCCAGCAGCCAAGCACAAAATAGCGGGGATACGCAGTATTTT
d_gene: -; abundance: -; v_gene: TRBV19; j_gene: TRBJ2-7; CDR3aa: CASRGRDGPYEQYF; CDR3nt: TGTGCCAGTAGGGGGCGGGACGGTCCCTACGAGCAGTACTTC
d_gene: TRBD1; abundance: -; v_gene: TRBV18; j_gene: TRBJ2-5; CDR3aa: CASSPPGTGQETQYF; CDR3nt: TGTGCCAGCTCCCCCCCGGGGACAGGGCAAGAGACCCAGTACTTC
d_gene: -; abundance: -; v_gene: TRBV7-8; j_gene: TRBJ2-7; CDR3aa: CASSLGIVRRYEQYF; CDR3nt: TGTGCCAGCAGCTTAGGAATCGTCAGGAGGTACGAGCAGTACTTC
d_gene: TRBD1; abundance: -; v_gene: TRBV7-9; j_gene: TRBJ2-5; CDR3aa: CASSLLAGGFETQYF; CDR3nt: TGTGCCAGCAGCTTACTGGCAGGGGGCTTCGAGACCCAGTACTTC
d_gene: -; abundance: few; v_gene: TRBV10-1; j_gene: TRBJ1-6; CDR3aa: CASSALTDSPLHF; CDR3nt: TGCGCCAGCAGTGCCTTGACAGATTCACCCCTCCACTTT
d_gene: TRBD1; abundance: -; v_gene: TRBV10-3; j_gene: TRBJ2-7; CDR3aa: CAISFSGQGAAYEQYF; CDR3nt: TGTGCCATCAGTTTTTCCGGACAGGGGGCCGCCTACGAGCAGTACTTC
d_gene: TRBD1; abundance: -; v_gene: TRBV18; j_gene: TRBJ1-1; CDR3aa: CASSPVGQGAFNTEAFF; CDR3nt: TGTGCCAGCTCCCCCGTGGGACAGGGGGCTTTTAACACTGAAGCTTTCTTT
d_gene: TRBD1; abundance: -; v_gene: TRBV7-8; j_gene: TRBJ1-2; CDR3aa: CASSTYRGPSNYGYTF; CDR3nt: TGTGCCAGCAGCACTTACAGGGGGCCCTCTAACTATGGCTACACCTTC
d_gene: -; abundance: once; v_gene: TRBV5-5; j_gene: TRBJ1-5; CDR3aa: CASSPGGGMGNQPQHF; CDR3nt: TGTGCCAGCAGCCCGGGCGGAGGGATGGGCAATCAGCCCCAGCATTTT
d_gene: TRBD2; abundance: -; v_gene: TRBV6-5; j_gene: TRBJ2-6; CDR3aa: CASKQGGTGANVLTF; CDR3nt: TGTGCCAGCAAGCAGGGAGGGACTGGGGCCAACGTCCTGACTTTC
d_gene: -; abundance: -; v_gene: TRBV27; j_gene: TRBJ1-5; CDR3aa: CASSFLGPGVNQPQHF; CDR3nt: TGTGCCAGCAGTTTTTTAGGTCCGGGAGTCAATCAGCCCCAGCATTTT
d_gene: -; abundance: -; v_gene: TRBV4-3; j_gene: TRBJ1-2; CDR3aa: CASSQETGYNYGYTF; CDR3nt: TGCGCCAGCAGCCAAGAAACAGGATATAACTATGGCTACACCTTC